A single sample is the source of the 19 T cell receptor beta chains below, sequenced in a study of cytomegalovirus exposure and HLA in healthy donors. Amplification used 60 Vbeta primers and 13 Jbeta primers. This table comes from immunoSEQ multiplex PCR, and its TCRdb copy is limited to in-frame clones, with some not included. This sample carries approximately 180,000 clones, 70% to 90% of them seen once, and the ten largest clones take 2.2%. The sequencing sample was made of PBMCs. The receptors shown here come from a woman in her 30s in good health and CMV-seronegative.

The chain uses TRBV7-2 and TRBJ1-2, with D possibly matching TRBD1 (5 bases). Germline V gene sequence: CDR1 SGHTA, CDR2 FQGNSA. The V end was cut by 1 base, the J end by 6 bases, with 24 bases between. The CDR3 sequence is 18 residues long. CDR3 bases: TGTGCCAGCAGCTTAGAATTAGGCAGGCCGCGTGGGGGGGATGGCTACACCTTC. It codes for CASSLELGRPRGGDGYTF.

This chain links TRBV6-5 with TRBJ1-6; D gene ambiguous. The CDR3 runs 16 residues. Germline CDR1 MNHEY, CDR2 SVGAGI. V lost 0 bases and J 3 bases, leaving 9 bases between the germline ends. CDR3 in amino acids: CASSYSWADYNSPLHF. For the CDR3, the DNA is TGTGCCAGCAGTTACTCGTGGGCAGACTATAATTCACCCCTCCACTTT.

The rearrangement uses TRBV6-5 and TRBJ2-6; possibly TRBD2 for D (6 bases). Germline loops: CDR1 MNHEY, CDR2 SVGAGI. This CDR3 has 14 residues. Trimming shortened V by 5 bases and J by 1 base, and 6 bases separated the two germline ends. Here the CDR3 reads CASSGGSGANVLTF. As DNA, the CDR3 is TGTGCCAGCAGTGGGGGGTCTGGGGCCAACGTCCTGACTTTC.

The rearrangement links TRBV10-3 to TRBJ2-7; D may be TRBD1 (6 bases). The CDR3 is 16 residues long. Germline V gives CDR1 ENHRY, CDR2 SYGVKD. Deletions cut 4 bases from V and 1 base from J, with 17 bases between. CDR3 sequence: CAISAPPRTVSYEQYF. For the CDR3, the DNA is TGTGCCATCAGTGCCCCACCCCGGACAGTATCCTACGAGCAGTACTTC.

V and J are TRBV9 and TRBJ2-2, with D possibly TRBD1 on 5 matching bases. The CDR3 spans 17 residues. Germline V gives CDR1 SGDLS, CDR2 YYNGEE. V lost 1 base and J lost 2, with 15 bases in between. DNA for the CDR3: TGTGCCAGCAGCGTAAGAGAACAAGGGGCAAACACCGGGGAGCTGTTTTTT. Its translation: CASSVREQGANTGELFF.

The chain carries TRBV10-2 and TRBJ1-1; perhaps TRBD1 as D (6 bases). Germline V CDR1 and CDR2: WSHSY, SAAADI. V was cut by 8 bases and J by 5 bases, with 15 bases left in between. The CDR3 runs 13 residues. The CDR3 DNA sequence: TGCGCCAGCCAAAAGGGGGAATGGACTGAAGCTTTCTTT. It is translated as CASQKGEWTEAFF.

The chain recombines TRBV27 with TRBJ2-7, with D hard to call. The V and J ends lost 6 bases and 2 bases respectively, with 14 bases between them. Germline CDR1 MNHEY, CDR2 SMNVEV (reference sequence). The CDR3 length is 14 residues. The CDR3 loop reads CASRYRNPPYEQYF. CDR3 sequence (DNA): TGTGCCAGCAGATATAGAAATCCTCCCTACGAGCAGTACTTC.

This chain uses TRBV28 with TRBJ2-7, with D tentatively TRBD2 (5 bases). Germline assignment: CDR1 MDHEN and CDR2 SYDVKM. V lost 5 bases and J 2 bases, leaving 10 bases between the germline ends. This CDR3 is 13 amino acids long. DNA for the CDR3: TGTGCCAGCAGTAAAAGCGGAACCTACGAGCAGTACTTC. It encodes CASSKSGTYEQYF. The full variable domain, its missing parts supplied by reference TRBV28 and TRBJ2-7, is DVKVTQSSRYLVKRTGEKVFLECVQDMDHENMFWYRQDPGLGLRLIYFSYDVKMKEKGDIPEGYSVSREKKERFSLILESASTNQTSMYLCASSKSGTYEQYFGPGTRLTVT.

V gene TRBV21-1 combines with J gene TRBJ2-1; no check of the table's D call, TRBD2, against the DNA was made. TRBV21-1 is noted as a pseudogene. The CDR3 has 15 residues. The chain's CDR3 is CASSTHQERGGEQFF. CDR3 coding DNA: TGTGCCAGCAGCACCCATCAGGAGCGGGGGGGTGAGCAGTTCTTC.

The chain has TRBV19 and TRBJ2-5; 9 nucleotides align to TRBD2. Germline V CDR1 and CDR2: LNHDA, SQIVND (reference sequence). The CDR3 loop spans 15 amino acids. Trimming at V came to 5 bases and at J to 1 base, leaving 5 bases not matched to a gene. This CDR3 reads CASSSLLAGQETQYF. CDR3 nucleotide sequence: TGTGCCAGTAGTTCGTTACTAGCGGGCCAAGAGACCCAGTACTTC. Complete variable domain (other parts from reference TRBV19 and TRBJ2-5): DGGITQSPKYLFRKEGQNVTLSCEQNLNHDAMYWYRQDPGQGLRLIYYSQIVNDFQKGDIAEGYSVSREKKESFPLTVTSAQKNPTAFYLCASSSLLAGQETQYFGPGTRLLVL.

This chain uses TRBV2 with TRBJ2-6, with D possibly TRBD2 on 5 matching bases. The CDR3 is 15 residues long. The germline CDR1 and CDR2 sequences are SNHLY and FYNNEI. CDR3: CATMGGRSGANVLTF. In nucleotides, the CDR3 is TGTGCTACCATGGGCGGGCGCTCTGGGGCCAACGTCCTGACTTTC.

The chain is built from TRBV28 and TRBJ2-7; D remains ambiguous. V was cut by 5 bases and J by 3 bases, with 11 bases left in between. The CDR3 is made up of 13 amino acids. The V gene's germline CDR1 is MDHEN and CDR2 SYDVKM. The CDR3 protein is CASSPLSGYEQYF. In nucleotides, the CDR3 is TGTGCCAGCAGTCCTCTTTCAGGCTACGAGCAGTACTTC.

In DNA form, the CDR3 reads TGTGCCAGCAGCCGACCGGGGGGGGACCCCTACGAGCAGTACTTC. This gives the protein CASSRPGGDPYEQYF. V gene TRBV11-2 combines with J gene TRBJ2-7; 8 bases agree with TRBD2. The trim removed 5 bases at V and 2 bases at J, leaving 8 bases unmatched. The CDR3 loop spans 15 amino acids. The germline V gene encodes CDR1 SGHAT and CDR2 FQNNGV.

The chain links TRBV13 to TRBJ2-7; 11 bases align to TRBD1. J lost 1 base, V lost 5 bases, and 7 bases had no gene match. Looked up from germline, CDR1 is PRHDT and CDR2 is FYEKMQ (reference sequence). The CDR3 runs 16 residues. CDR3 nucleotides: TGTGCCAGCAGCCAACCCGGGACAGGGGGGTCCTACGAGCAGTACTTC. Amino acid sequence: CASSQPGTGGSYEQYF.

The rearrangement uses TRBV28 and TRBJ2-1, with 8 bases fitting TRBD2. The CDR3 is made up of 15 amino acids. Per the germline V gene, CDR1 is MDHEN and CDR2 is SYDVKM. Trimming removed 6 bases from V and 2 bases from J; junction bases left unmatched: 6. The chain's CDR3 is CASSPTSGTYNEQFF. In DNA form, the CDR3 reads TGTGCCAGCAGCCCCACTAGCGGCACCTACAATGAGCAGTTCTTC.

This CDR3 is CASSRVDRGTGPPSYEQYF. The CDR3 coding sequence is TGCGCCAGCAGCCGGGTCGATCGAGGGACAGGGCCGCCCTCCTACGAGCAGTACTTC. The V call is TRBV4-1, the J call TRBJ2-7; 9 bases are shared with TRBD1. After removal of 4 bases from V and 0 bases from J, the junction contained 16 bases not matched to a gene. Germline V gives CDR1 MGHRA, CDR2 YSYEKL. CDR3 size: 19 residues.

The CDR3 region is CASSVNYFGSDTQYF. In DNA form, the CDR3 reads TGTGCCAGCAGCGTAAACTATTTCGGGTCCGATACGCAGTATTTT. J is TRBJ2-3 and V is TRBV9; unclear D gene. Germline V gene lookup returns CDR1 SGDLS and CDR2 YYNGEE. The V gene lost 1 base and the J gene lost 6 bases, with 15 bases spanning the gap. This CDR3 spans 15 amino acids.

The chain carries TRBV5-6 and TRBJ1-2; weak D call: TRBD1 (5 bases). V was shortened by 4 bases and J by 4 bases, with 17 bases between the two germline ends. Germline CDR1 SGHDT, CDR2 YYEEEE. The CDR3 covers 15 residues. CDR3 DNA sequence: TGTGCCAGCAGCCTGGACGGGGGTTACGGCTATGGCTACACCTTC. Translating it yields CASSLDGGYGYGYTF.

V gene TRBV28 combines with J gene TRBJ1-4; TRBD1 is a possible D gene (5 bases). V shed 9 bases and J shed 6 bases, with 17 bases lying between them. Germline V gene sequence: CDR1 MDHEN, CDR2 SYDVKM. The CDR3 consists of 14 residues. The CDR3 here is CASGSGGLYEKLFF. In DNA form, the CDR3 reads TGTGCCAGTGGATCCGGGGGGTTATATGAAAAACTGTTTTTT.